Listed here are 17 T cell receptor beta chains from one sample, sequenced in a study of cytomegalovirus exposure and HLA in healthy donors. In the PCR, 60 Vbeta and 13 Jbeta primers were used. Only in-frame clones appear in the TCRdb table, and some are missing; sequencing was by immunoSEQ multiplex PCR. Here the sample spans 70,000 to 95,000 clones, 65% to 85% being singletons. Source material: PBMCs. The receptors were gathered from a man aged 18-30 years in good health and CMV-seronegative.

Regarding this clone: Other DNA sequences in this sample translate to the same CDR3. The chain is built from TRBV5-1 and TRBJ1-4, with 11 bases matching TRBD1. With V trimmed by 4 bases and J by 6 bases, 2 bases remained unmatched. This CDR3 is 14 amino acids long. Germline values: CDR1 SGHRS, CDR2 YFSETQ. CDR3 nucleotides: TGCGCCAGCAGCCTGGGACAGGGGGATGAAAAACTGTTTTTT. This translates into CASSLGQGDEKLFF.

This chain connects TRBV4-2 to TRBJ1-4, with TRBD1 matching over 10 bases. The trim removed 2 bases at V and 0 bases at J, leaving 3 bases unmatched. Germline assignment: CDR1 LGHNA and CDR2 YNFKEQ. This CDR3 is 17 amino acids long. The CDR3 coding sequence is TGTGCCAGCAGCCAAACGGGGACAGGGGCAACTAATGAAAAACTGTTTTTT. Its protein product is CASSQTGTGATNEKLFF.

This clone has a handful of counts. The rearrangement joins TRBV9 to TRBJ1-4, with 7 bases identical to TRBD1. From germline, CDR1 is SGDLS and CDR2 YYNGEE. V shed 3 bases and J 5 bases; nucleotides not matched to a gene: 4. The CDR3 runs to 14 residues. The CDR3 region has the DNA TGTGCCAGCAGCGGAGGGGGCCGAAATGAAAAACTGTTTTTT. Its protein is CASSGGGRNEKLFF.

The chain recombines TRBV5-1 with TRBJ1-2, with TRBD1 as a possible D gene (6 bases). Germline CDR1 reads SGHRS; CDR2 reads YFSETQ. The length of the CDR3 is 14 residues. The V end was cut by 0 bases, the J end by 4 bases, with 10 bases between. The CDR3 DNA follows: TGCGCCAGCAGCTTGGGGACAGTCTCCTATGGCTACACCTTC. Its protein is CASSLGTVSYGYTF.

V and J are TRBV2 and TRBJ1-5, with D maybe TRBD1 (6 bases). V shed 2 bases and J shed 13 bases, with 15 bases lying between them. Germline assignment: CDR1 SNHLY and CDR2 FYNNEI. The CDR3 consists of 13 residues. The CDR3: CASSETGRATQHF. The CDR3 nucleotides are TGTGCCAGCAGTGAAACAGGGAGAGCGACTCAGCATTTT.

The chain couples TRBV10-1 to TRBJ2-5; TRBD1 is a possible D gene (6 bases). V shed 3 bases and J shed 6 bases, with 11 bases lying between them. This CDR3 spans 13 amino acids. CDR1 and CDR2 from the germline V gene are WNHNN and SYGVQD (reference sequence). CDR3 bases: TGCGCCAGCAGTGACCAGGGGACGCAGACCCAGTACTTC. Its translation is CASSDQGTQTQYF.

The chain employs TRBV29-1 and TRBJ2-7; 7 bases line up with TRBD1. The CDR3 is made up of 13 amino acids. Per the germline V gene, CDR1 is SQVTM and CDR2 is ANQGSEA. The junction had 7 bases not matched to a gene; V was cut back by 7 bases and J by 1 base. The CDR3 region is CSAWTGSSYEQYF. In DNA form, the CDR3 reads TGCAGCGCCTGGACAGGCTCTTCCTACGAGCAGTACTTC.

The rearrangement joins TRBV5-1 to TRBJ2-7; perhaps TRBD1 as D (6 bases). The V and J ends lost 4 bases and 3 bases respectively, with 14 bases between them. CDR1 SGHRS and CDR2 YFSETQ come from the germline V gene. This CDR3 contains 14 residues. The CDR3 here is CASSTGDTGYEQYF. The CDR3 DNA reads as TGCGCCAGCAGCACCGGGGACACCGGCTACGAGCAGTACTTC.

As for this clone: One end of the junction is discordant with germline, which a read error may explain. This sample also contains other DNA sequences that code for the same CDR3. The chain couples TRBV10-1 to TRBJ2-1; 10 nucleotides agree with TRBD1. The CDR3 spans 20 residues. The germline CDR1 and CDR2 sequences are WNHNN and SYGVQD (reference sequence). The CDR3 loop is CASSESLLGRTGGRDNEQFF. In DNA, the CDR3 is TGTGCCAGCAGTGAGTCCCTTTTAGGACGGACAGGGGGAAGGGACAATGAGCAGTTCTTC.

The chain employs TRBV5-8 and TRBJ2-7; D is possibly TRBD1 (6 bases). The V end lost 4 bases, the J end lost 3 bases, and 11 bases lay between the germline ends. CDR1 is SGHTS and CDR2 is YDEGEE in the germline V gene. The CDR3 runs 13 residues. As DNA, the CDR3 is TGTGCCAGCAGCCTAGAGGACAGCTACGAGCAGTACTTC. It specifies CASSLEDSYEQYF.

The sample holds one count of this clone. The chain is built from TRBV19 and TRBJ1-2, with 9 bases identical to TRBD1. CDR1 and CDR2 (germline): LNHDA, SQIVND (reference sequence). This CDR3 comprises 14 residues. V shed 6 bases and J 6 bases; nucleotides not matched to a gene: 8. CDR3 residues: CASRNDRGIDGYTF. The CDR3 DNA sequence: TGTGCCAGTAGGAACGACAGGGGGATAGATGGCTACACCTTC. The full variable domain, completed using reference TRBV19 and TRBJ1-2, is DGGITQSPKYLFRKEGQNVTLSCEQNLNHDAMYWYRQDPGQGLRLIYYSQIVNDFQKGDIAEGYSVSREKKESFPLTVTSAQKNPTAFYLCASRNDRGIDGYTFGSGTRLTVV.

The rearrangement uses TRBV5-6 and TRBJ1-5; D is uncertain. The CDR3 is 16 amino acids. Trimming cost V 0 bases and J 0 bases, with 10 bases left between them. Germline V gives CDR1 SGHDT, CDR2 YYEEEE. This CDR3 is CASSLGRHSSNQPQHF. CDR3 DNA: TGTGCCAGCAGCTTGGGCCGACACTCTAGCAATCAGCCCCAGCATTTT.

The genes are TRBV19 and TRBJ2-3; 7 nucleotides match TRBD2. Germline V CDR1 and CDR2: LNHDA, SQIVND (reference sequence). This CDR3 contains 17 residues. V was clipped by 5 bases and J by 1 base; unmatched bases: 12. The CDR3 nucleotides read TGTGCCAGTAGTGCTAGAGCGAGCGGGGCTGGCACAGATACGCAGTATTTT. This encodes CASSARASGAGTDTQYF.

This chain links TRBV18 with TRBJ2-7; 7 bases are shared with TRBD2. After removal of 4 bases from V and 7 bases from J, the junction contained 7 bases not matched to a gene. This CDR3 is 13 amino acids long. Germline CDR1 is KGHSH and CDR2 is LQKENI. The CDR3 DNA sequence: TGTGCCAGCTCACGGGCCGCCGGGGGGGAGCAGTACTTC. It specifies CASSRAAGGEQYF.

In its sample, this clone was seen a few times. The chain carries TRBV5-8 and TRBJ2-3, with 8 nucleotides matching TRBD1. J gave up 2 bases and V 3 bases, and 5 bases lay outside the gene matches. This CDR3 spans 15 amino acids. The V gene's germline CDR1 is SGHTS and CDR2 YDEGEE. CDR3 loop: CASSSGTGNTDTQYF. Written as DNA, the CDR3 is TGTGCCAGCAGCTCCGGGACAGGAAACACAGATACGCAGTATTTT. Based on the CDR3 plus reference TRBV5-8 and TRBJ2-3, the full variable domain is EAGVTQSPTHLIKTRGQQATLRCSPISGHTSVYWYQQALGLGLQFLLWYDEGEERNRGNFPPRFSGRQFPNYSSELNVNALELEDSALYLCASSSGTGNTDTQYFGPGTRLTVL.

The genes are TRBV9 and TRBJ2-7; D call uncertain. Trimming removed 0 bases at V and 1 base at J, with 5 bases between. Germline values: CDR1 SGDLS, CDR2 YYNGEE. The CDR3 spans 13 residues. In DNA, the CDR3 is TGTGCCAGCAGCGTAGAACAGTCCTACGAGCAGTACTTC. As protein: CASSVEQSYEQYF.

The rearrangement links TRBV19 to TRBJ2-5, with TRBD2 identical over 7 bases. CDR1 LNHDA and CDR2 SQIVND come from the germline V gene (reference sequence). The CDR3 consists of 16 residues. V dropped 1 base and J dropped 4; count of bases not matched to a gene: 9. The CDR3 region is CASSIAAGSVGETQYF. The CDR3 coding sequence is TGTGCCAGTAGTATAGCAGCGGGGAGTGTGGGAGAGACCCAGTACTTC.